This T cell receptor (beta chain) emerged from a study of blood T cell repertoires in COVID-19. TCRdb keeps only in-frame clones here, not all; method: immunoSEQ multiplex PCR. The sample comprises 95,000 or so clones, about 89% of which are singletons, and about 3.7% rests with the top ten. The sequence was obtained from a woman in her seventies with acute or convalescent COVID-19. The sequencing sample was made of peripheral blood.

The CDR3 DNA reads TGTGCCAGTAGTATAGTAAGGGGACAAACCATGACCGGGGAGCTGTTTTTT. It is translated as CASSIVRGQTMTGELFF. The rearrangement uses TRBV19 and TRBJ2-2, with D maybe TRBD1 (6 bases). The CDR3 is 17 amino acids. V lost 1 base and J 5 bases, leaving 17 bases between the germline ends. Germline values: CDR1 LNHDA, CDR2 SQIVND (reference sequence).